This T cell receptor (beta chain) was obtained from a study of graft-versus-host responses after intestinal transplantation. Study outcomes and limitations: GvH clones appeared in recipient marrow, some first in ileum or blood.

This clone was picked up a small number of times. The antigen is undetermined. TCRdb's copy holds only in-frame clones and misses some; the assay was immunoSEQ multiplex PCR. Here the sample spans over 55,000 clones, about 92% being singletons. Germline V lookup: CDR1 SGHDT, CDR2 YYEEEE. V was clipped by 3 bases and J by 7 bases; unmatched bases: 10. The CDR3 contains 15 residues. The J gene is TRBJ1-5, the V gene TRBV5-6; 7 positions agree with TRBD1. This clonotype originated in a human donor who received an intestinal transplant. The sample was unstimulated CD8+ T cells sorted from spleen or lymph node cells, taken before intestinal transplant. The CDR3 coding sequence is TGTGCCAGCAGCTCCTCGACAGGGTCACTCCAGCCCCAGCATTTT. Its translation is CASSSSTGSLQPQHF.